This record covers a single T cell receptor (beta chain). Profiling relied on immunoSEQ multiplex PCR, and the TCRdb table lists in-frame clones only, not all of them. The table has about 240,000 clones, approximately 90% seen once. The data originate from a study of blood T cell repertoires in COVID-19. The CDR3 length is 13 residues. V lost 3 bases, J lost 0 bases, and 6 bases lay in between. Cohorts were based on clinical histories the participants reported. Sequencing used PBMCs or T cells enriched from blood (not recorded which). This sequence joins TRBV12-3 or TRBV12-4 and TRBJ2-7, with D hard to call. This sequence originates from a woman between 25 and 40 years old with acute COVID-19. The chain's CDR3 is CASSLEYSYEQYF. The CDR3 DNA reads TGTGCCAGCAGTTTGGAGTACTCCTACGAGCAGTACTTC.